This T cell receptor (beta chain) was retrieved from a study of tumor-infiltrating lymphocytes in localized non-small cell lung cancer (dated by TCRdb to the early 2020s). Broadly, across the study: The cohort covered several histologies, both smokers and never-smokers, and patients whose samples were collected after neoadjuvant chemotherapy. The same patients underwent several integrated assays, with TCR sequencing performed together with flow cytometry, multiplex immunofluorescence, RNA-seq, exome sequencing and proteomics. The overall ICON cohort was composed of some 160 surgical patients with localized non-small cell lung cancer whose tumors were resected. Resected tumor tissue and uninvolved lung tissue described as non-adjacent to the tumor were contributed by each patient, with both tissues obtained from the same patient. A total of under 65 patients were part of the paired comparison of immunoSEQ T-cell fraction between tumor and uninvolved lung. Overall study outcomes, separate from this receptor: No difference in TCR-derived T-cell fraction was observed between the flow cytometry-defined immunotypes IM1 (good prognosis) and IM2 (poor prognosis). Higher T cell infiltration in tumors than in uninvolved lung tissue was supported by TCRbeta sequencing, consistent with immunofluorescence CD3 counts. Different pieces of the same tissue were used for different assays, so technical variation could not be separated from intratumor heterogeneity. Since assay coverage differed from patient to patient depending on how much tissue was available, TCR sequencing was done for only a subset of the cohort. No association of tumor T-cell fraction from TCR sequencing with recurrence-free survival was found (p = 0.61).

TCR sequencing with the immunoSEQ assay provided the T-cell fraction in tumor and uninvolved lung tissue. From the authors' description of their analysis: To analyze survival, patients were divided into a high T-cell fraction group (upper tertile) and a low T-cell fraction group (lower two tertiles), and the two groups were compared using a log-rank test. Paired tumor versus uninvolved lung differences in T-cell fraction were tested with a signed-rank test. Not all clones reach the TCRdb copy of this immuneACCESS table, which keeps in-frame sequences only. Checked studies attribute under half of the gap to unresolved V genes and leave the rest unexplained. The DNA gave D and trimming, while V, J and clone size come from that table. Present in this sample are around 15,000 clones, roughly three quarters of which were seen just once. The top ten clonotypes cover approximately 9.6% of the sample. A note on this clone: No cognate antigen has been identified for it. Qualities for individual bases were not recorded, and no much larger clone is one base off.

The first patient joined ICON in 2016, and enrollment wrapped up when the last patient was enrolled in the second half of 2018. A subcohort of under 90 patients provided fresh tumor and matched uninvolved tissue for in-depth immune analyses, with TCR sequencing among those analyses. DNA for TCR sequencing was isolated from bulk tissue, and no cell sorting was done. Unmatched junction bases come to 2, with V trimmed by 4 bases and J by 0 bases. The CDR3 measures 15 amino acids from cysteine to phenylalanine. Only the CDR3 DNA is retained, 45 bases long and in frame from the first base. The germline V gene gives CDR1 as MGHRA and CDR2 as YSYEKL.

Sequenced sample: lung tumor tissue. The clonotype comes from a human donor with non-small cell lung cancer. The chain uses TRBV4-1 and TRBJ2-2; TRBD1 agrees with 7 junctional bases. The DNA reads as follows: TGCGCCAGCAGCCTGGGACAGACGAACACCGGGGAGCTGTTTTTT. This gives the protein CASSLGQTNTGELFF.